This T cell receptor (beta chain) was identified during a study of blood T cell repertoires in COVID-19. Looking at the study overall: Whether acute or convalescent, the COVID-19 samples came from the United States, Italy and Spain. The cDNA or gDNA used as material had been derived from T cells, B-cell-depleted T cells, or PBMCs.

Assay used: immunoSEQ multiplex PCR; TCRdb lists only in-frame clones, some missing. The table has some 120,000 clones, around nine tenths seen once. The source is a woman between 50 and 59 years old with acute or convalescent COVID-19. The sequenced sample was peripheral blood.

As DNA, the CDR3 is TGTGCCAGCAGTGATTCGGGATATCAGCCCCAGCATTTT. Protein sequence: CASSDSGYQPQHF. This chain joins TRBV25-1 and TRBJ1-5, with D uncertain. Trimming removed 3 bases from V and 5 bases from J, with 8 bases in between. The CDR3 is 13 residues long. CDR1 and CDR2 (germline): MGHDK, SYGVNS.